These T cell receptor beta chains were read from a single sample in a study of T cells after yellow fever vaccination. A single record per CDR3 protein comes from TCRdb applying MiXCR to the 5' RACE reads. The sample lists a few hundred thousand distinct CDR3 sequences; roughly 5.2% were seen once. The material sequenced was CD4+ T cells sorted from PBMCs, taken on the day of the yellow fever booster vaccination. These TCRs come from a man younger than 35 who received the YFV17D yellow fever vaccine. The CDR3 runs from the conserved cysteine through the conserved F or W.

V	J	CDR3
TRBV12-3/TRBV12-4	TRBJ1-1	CASRVVYMNTEAFF
TRBV6-2/TRBV6-3	TRBJ2-1	CASTRRGSQSYNEQFF
TRBV20-1	TRBJ2-3	CSARTHSGTQYF
TRBV6-4	TRBJ2-2	CASILIRDRGTGELFF
TRBV5-5	TRBJ1-5	CASSLLRDLSQFQPQHF
TRBV5-1	TRBJ1-1	CASSSHSGQMNTEAFF
TRBV6-6	TRBJ1-4	CASSYSRMANEKLFF
TRBV6-6	TRBJ1-1	CASSYAVAGTEAFF
TRBV4-3	TRBJ1-1	CASSQDSRAGGVEAFF
TRBV5-1	TRBJ2-1	CASSPSVGGVYNEQFF
TRBV12-3/TRBV12-4	TRBJ2-5	CASSFGRLNQETQYF
TRBV2	TRBJ2-2	CASSGSQTGELFF
TRBV20-1	TRBJ1-1	CSARTVMNTEAFF
TRBV12-3/TRBV12-4	TRBJ1-3	CASSVTSGNTIYF
TRBV7-8	TRBJ2-2	CASSLRAGGAWTGELFF
TRBV10-3	TRBJ2-7	CAISGLAGDYEQYF
TRBV5-1	TRBJ2-7	CASSSRDRAYEQYF
TRBV3-1	TRBJ1-2	CASSHLDYGYTF
TRBV6-1	TRBJ2-3	CASSEVGSQHDTQYF
TRBV5-1	TRBJ2-4	CASSRPEKNIQYF
TRBV4-1	TRBJ2-3	CASSQEPGQGVIGTDTQYF
TRBV11-2	TRBJ2-5	CASSIGQGQETQYF
TRBV18	TRBJ2-5	CASSPRYQETQYF
TRBV15	TRBJ1-2	CPTSRDYTESYGYTF
TRBV29-1	TRBJ1-2	CSVEVQGVYGYTF
TRBV20-1	TRBJ2-2	CSARGRVNTGELFF
TRBV20-1	TRBJ1-5	CSASVGPSNQPQHF
TRBV19	TRBJ1-2	CASSIGANYGYTF
TRBV2	TRBJ1-1	CASGGFENTEAFF
TRBV18	TRBJ1-1	CASSPRGQGSNTEAFF
TRBV9	TRBJ1-1	CASSVDSGLREAFF
TRBV29-1	TRBJ1-2	CSAGGTTGLGGYTF
TRBV7-2	TRBJ2-5	CASGRQGVETQYF
TRBV18	TRBJ1-2	CASSATGAESYGYTF
TRBV2	TRBJ2-1	CASSGGQGNEQFF
TRBV6-1	TRBJ2-1	CASSEAFGSSALISYNEQFF
TRBV19	TRBJ1-4	CASTRRAGKLFF
TRBV5-1	TRBJ1-1	CASSGGGSTEAFF
TRBV6-2/TRBV6-3	TRBJ2-3	CASSYGTRDTQYF
TRBV15	TRBJ2-3	CATSIGLAGTDTQYF